The clone carrying this T cell receptor (beta chain) was counted a single time. The antigen remains undetermined. The PCR used 60 Vbeta and 13 Jbeta primers. Assay used: immunoSEQ multiplex PCR; TCRdb lists only in-frame clones, some missing. The sample yields about 180,000 clones, around 80% seen once. The V gene's germline CDR1 is SNHLY and CDR2 FYNNEI. This CDR3 contains 15 residues. V was clipped by 3 bases and J by 0 bases, with 9 bases between them. This record comes from a study of cytomegalovirus exposure and HLA in healthy donors. General study results and limits: Presence/absence analyses took donor sequencing depth as roughly uniform. Investigators reported more than 150 TCR beta chains as tied to cytomegalovirus. Most TCRs appeared rarely, but some public TCRs recurred in many donors.

The chain links TRBV2 to TRBJ1-3; D may be TRBD1 (6 bases). The origin of this receptor is a man aged 40-55 years in good health and CMV-seronegative. Sequencing was carried out using PBMCs. The CDR3: CASSDWGHSGNTIYF. CDR3 coding DNA: TGTGCCAGCAGTGATTGGGGACACTCTGGAAACACCATATATTTT.